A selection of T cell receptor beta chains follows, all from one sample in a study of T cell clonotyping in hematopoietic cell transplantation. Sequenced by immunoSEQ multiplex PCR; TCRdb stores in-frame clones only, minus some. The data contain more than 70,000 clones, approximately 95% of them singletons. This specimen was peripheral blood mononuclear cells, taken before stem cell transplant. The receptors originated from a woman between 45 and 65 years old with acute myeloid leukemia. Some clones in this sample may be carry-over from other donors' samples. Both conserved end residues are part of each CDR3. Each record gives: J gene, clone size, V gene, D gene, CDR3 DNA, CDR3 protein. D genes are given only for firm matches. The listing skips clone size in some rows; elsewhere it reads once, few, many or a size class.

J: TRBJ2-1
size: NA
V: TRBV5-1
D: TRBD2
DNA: TGCGCCAGCAGGGTAGATAGCGGGAGGGCGGATGAGCAGTTCTTC
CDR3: CASRVDSGRADEQFF

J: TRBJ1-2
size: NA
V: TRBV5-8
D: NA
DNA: TGTGCCAGCAGCTACCAACCACAGGGAAACACCTTC
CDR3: CASSYQPQGNTF

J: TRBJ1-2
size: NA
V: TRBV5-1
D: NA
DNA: TGCGCCAGCAGCTTGGGGACAGCCCCCTATGGCTACACCTTC
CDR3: CASSLGTAPYGYTF

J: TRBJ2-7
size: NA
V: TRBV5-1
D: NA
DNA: TGCGCCAGCAGCATGGGAAGGGTCGGCTACGAGCAGTACTTC
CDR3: CASSMGRVGYEQYF

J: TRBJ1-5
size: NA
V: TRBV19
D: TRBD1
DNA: TGTGCCAGTAGTAAGGACAGGGGGAGCAATCAGCCCCAGCATTTT
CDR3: CASSKDRGSNQPQHF

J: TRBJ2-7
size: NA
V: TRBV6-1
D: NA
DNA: TGTGCCAGCATATCCGGGTCCTCCTACGAGCAGTACTTC
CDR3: CASISGSSYEQYF

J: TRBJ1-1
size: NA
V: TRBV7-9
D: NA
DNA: TGTGCCAGCAGCCCATACCAGGGCTTGAACACTGAAGCTTTCTTT
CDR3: CASSPYQGLNTEAFF

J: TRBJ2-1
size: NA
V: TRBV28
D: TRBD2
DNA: TGTGCCAGCAGTTCCGTTGGACTAGCGGGGTCCAATGAGCAGTTCTTC
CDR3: CASSSVGLAGSNEQFF

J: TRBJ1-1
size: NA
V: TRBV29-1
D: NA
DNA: TGCAGCGTAGCATACGGTAACACTGAAGCTTTCTTT
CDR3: CSVAYGNTEAFF

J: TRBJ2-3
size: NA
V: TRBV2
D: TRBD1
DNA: TGTGCCAGCAGTGCGACAGGGGGCCCAGATACGCAGTATTTT
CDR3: CASSATGGPDTQYF

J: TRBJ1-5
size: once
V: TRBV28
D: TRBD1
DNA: TGTGCCAGCAGTTTATACAGGGGGTCGGGTCAGCCCCAGCATTTT
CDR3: CASSLYRGSGQPQHF

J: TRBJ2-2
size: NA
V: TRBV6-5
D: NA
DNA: TGTGCCAGCGGACGACAGAACACCGGGGAGCTGTTTTTT
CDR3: CASGRQNTGELFF

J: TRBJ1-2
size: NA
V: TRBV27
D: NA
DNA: TGTGCCAGCAGTTCTTCAGGGTTGTATGGCTACACCTTC
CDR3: CASSSSGLYGYTF

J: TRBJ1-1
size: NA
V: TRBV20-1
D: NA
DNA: TGCAGTCTTGATGGGGGGGCTGAAGCTTTCTTT
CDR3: CSLDGGAEAFF

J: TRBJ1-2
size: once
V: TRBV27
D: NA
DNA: TGTGCCACCAGCAGAGGGGGGACGGCCACTTGGGGCTACACCTTC
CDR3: CATSRGGTATWGYTF

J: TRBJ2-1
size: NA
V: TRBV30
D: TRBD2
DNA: TGTGCCTGGAGTCTTAGCGGGGGGGCCAATGAGCAGTTCTTC
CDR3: CAWSLSGGANEQFF

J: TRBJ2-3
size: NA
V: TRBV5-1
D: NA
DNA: TGCGCCAGCAGCTTGGGTCACCGGGACGGCCGCACAGATACGCAGTATTTT
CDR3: CASSLGHRDGRTDTQYF

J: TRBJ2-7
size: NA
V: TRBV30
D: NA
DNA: TGTGCCTGGCACCGGGACTCTGTCTACGAGCAGTACTTC
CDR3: CAWHRDSVYEQYF

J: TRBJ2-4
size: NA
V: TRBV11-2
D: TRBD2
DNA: TGTGCCAGCTCGGGACTAGCGGAGTCTATTCAGTACTTC
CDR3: CASSGLAESIQYF

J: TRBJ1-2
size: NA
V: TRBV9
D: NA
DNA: TGTGCCAGCAGCACGATGGACAGACGAGATGGCTACACCTTC
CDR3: CASSTMDRRDGYTF

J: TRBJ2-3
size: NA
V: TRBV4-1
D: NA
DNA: TGCGCCAGCAGCCGGCAGGACCGTCGGGATACGCAGTATTTT
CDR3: CASSRQDRRDTQYF

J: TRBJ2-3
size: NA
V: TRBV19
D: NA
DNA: TGTGCCAGTAGTCCCTTTGGGGGGGCAACAGATACGCAGTATTTT
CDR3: CASSPFGGATDTQYF

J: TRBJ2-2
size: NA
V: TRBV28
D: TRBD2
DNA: TGTGCCAGCAGCAGGGGACTAGCCGGGGAGCTGTTTTTT
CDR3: CASSRGLAGELFF

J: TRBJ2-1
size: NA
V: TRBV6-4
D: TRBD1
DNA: TGTGCCAGCAGTGACCGGGACAGGGGGACGCATGAGCAGTTCTTC
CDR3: CASSDRDRGTHEQFF

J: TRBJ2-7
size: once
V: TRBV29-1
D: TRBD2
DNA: TGCAGCGTTGCTACAGGGACTAGCGGTCTTCACGAGCAGTACTTC
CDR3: CSVATGTSGLHEQYF

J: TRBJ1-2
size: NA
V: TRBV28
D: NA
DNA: TGTGCCAGCAGTTTCGGAACAGTCACCGCCTTTGCCTATGGCTACACCTTC
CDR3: CASSFGTVTAFAYGYTF

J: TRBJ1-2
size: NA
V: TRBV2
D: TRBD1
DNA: TGTGCCAGCAGCTTCGGGACAGAAGCTCCCTATGGCTACACCTTC
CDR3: CASSFGTEAPYGYTF

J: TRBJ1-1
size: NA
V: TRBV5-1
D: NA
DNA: TGCGCCAGCAGCTTGGCAGGGAAAGGGGTACGGAACACTGAAGCTTTCTTT
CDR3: CASSLAGKGVRNTEAFF

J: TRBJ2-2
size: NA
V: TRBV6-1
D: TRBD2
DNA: TGTGCCTGCTCCGCGGGGGGGCTGCGGACCGGGGAGCTGTTTTTT
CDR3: CACSAGGLRTGELFF

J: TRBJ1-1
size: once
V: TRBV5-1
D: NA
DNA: TGCGCCAGCCGAGTGGGGGGGAACACTGAAGCTTTCTTT
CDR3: CASRVGGNTEAFF

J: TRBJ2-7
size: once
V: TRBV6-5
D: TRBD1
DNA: TGTGCCAGCAGTAGGACAGGGGGCGAGCAGTACTTC
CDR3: CASSRTGGEQYF

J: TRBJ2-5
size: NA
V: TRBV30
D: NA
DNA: TGTGCCTGGAGTATGACGAGGGGGATAGAGACCCAGTACTTC
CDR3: CAWSMTRGIETQYF

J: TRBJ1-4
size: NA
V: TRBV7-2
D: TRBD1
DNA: TGTGCCAGCAGCTCGCGACAGGGTGAGGGGGAAAAACTGTTTTTT
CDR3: CASSSRQGEGEKLFF

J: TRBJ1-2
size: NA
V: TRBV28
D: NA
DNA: TGTGCCAGCAGTTTTGCGGGGTATGGATCCTATGGCTACACCTTC
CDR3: CASSFAGYGSYGYTF

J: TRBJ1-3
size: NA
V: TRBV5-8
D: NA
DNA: TGTGCCAGCAGTCGGGGGGCGGTCCGTCTGGAAAACACCATATATTTT
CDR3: CASSRGAVRLENTIYF

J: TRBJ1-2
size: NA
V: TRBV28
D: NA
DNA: TGTGCCAGCAGCTCAGGGATTATCCATGGCTACACCTTC
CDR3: CASSSGIIHGYTF

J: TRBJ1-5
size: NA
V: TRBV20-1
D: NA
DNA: TGCCCCCACGTAACCGATCAGCCCCAGCATTTT
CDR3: CPHVTDQPQHF

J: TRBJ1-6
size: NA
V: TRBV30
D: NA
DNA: TGTGCCTGGAGTGTATCCGACTATAATTCACCCCTCCACTTT
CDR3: CAWSVSDYNSPLHF

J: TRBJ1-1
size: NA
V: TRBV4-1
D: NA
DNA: TGCGCCAGCAGCCAAGATCCCATGACTGAAGCTTTCTTT
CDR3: CASSQDPMTEAFF

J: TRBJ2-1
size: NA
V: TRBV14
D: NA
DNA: TGTGCCAGCAGCCAAGAGGGACAAAGCTCCTACAATGAGCAGTTCTTC
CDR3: CASSQEGQSSYNEQFF

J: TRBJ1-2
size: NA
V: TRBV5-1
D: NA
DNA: TGCGCCAGCAGCTTGTTGGGGGGCGGCTATGGCTACACCTTC
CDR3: CASSLLGGGYGYTF

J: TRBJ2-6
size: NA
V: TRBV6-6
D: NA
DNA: TGTGCCAGCAGACACGGGACAAATGGGGCCAACGTCCTGACTTTC
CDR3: CASRHGTNGANVLTF

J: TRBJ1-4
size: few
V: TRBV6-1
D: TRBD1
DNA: TGTGCCAGCACCCGGGGGACAGCCGATAATGAAAAACTGTTTTTT
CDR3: CASTRGTADNEKLFF

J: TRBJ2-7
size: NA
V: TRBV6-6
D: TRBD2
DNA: TGTGCCAGCACCGGGGGGGGGTACGAGCAGTACTTC
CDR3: CASTGGGYEQYF

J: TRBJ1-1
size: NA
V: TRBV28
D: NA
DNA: TGTGCCAGCGCCACAGGGTATGACACTGAAGCTTTCTTT
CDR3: CASATGYDTEAFF

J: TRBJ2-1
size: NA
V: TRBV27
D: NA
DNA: TGTGCCAGCAGTTTAGTCTCGAGCTCCTACAATGAGCAGTTCTTC
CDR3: CASSLVSSSYNEQFF

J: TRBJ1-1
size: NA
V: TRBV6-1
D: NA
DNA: TGTGCCAGCAGTGCAACCAGGGAGAACACTGAAGCTTTCTTT
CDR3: CASSATRENTEAFF

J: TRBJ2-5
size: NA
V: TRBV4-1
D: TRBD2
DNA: TGCGCCAGCAGCCAAGGATATCGACTAGCGGGAGGTCAAGAGACCCAGTACTTC
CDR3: CASSQGYRLAGGQETQYF

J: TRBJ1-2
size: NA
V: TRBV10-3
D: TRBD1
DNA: TGTGCCACCAGAACAGGGGGCGCGGGGGGCTACACCTTC
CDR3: CATRTGGAGGYTF

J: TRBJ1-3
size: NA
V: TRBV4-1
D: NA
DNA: TGCGCCAGCAGCTCTACTGGTGGGACCAGAGGAAACACCATATATTTT
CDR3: CASSSTGGTRGNTIYF

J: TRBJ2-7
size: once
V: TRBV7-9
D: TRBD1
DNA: TGTGCCAGCAGCTTAGGGGACAGATCCTACGAGCAGTACTTC
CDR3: CASSLGDRSYEQYF

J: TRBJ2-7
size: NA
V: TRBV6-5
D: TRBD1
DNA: TGTGCCAGCAGTACCCGGGACAGACCCTACGAGCAGTACTTC
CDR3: CASSTRDRPYEQYF

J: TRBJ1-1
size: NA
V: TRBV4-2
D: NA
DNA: TGTGCCAGCAGCCCATTAACGGAGAACACTGAAGCTTTCTTT
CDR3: CASSPLTENTEAFF

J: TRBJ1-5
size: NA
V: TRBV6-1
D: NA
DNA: TGTGCCAGCATTTATCGGGCTAGCAATCAGCCCCAGCATTTT
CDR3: CASIYRASNQPQHF

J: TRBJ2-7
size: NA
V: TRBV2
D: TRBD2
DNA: TGTGCCAGCAGTGATTGGCGGGAGGGCCGTGGGGACTTC
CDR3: CASSDWREGRGDF

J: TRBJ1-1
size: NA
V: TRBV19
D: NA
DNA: TGTGCCAGCAACCCTCATATGGGTGTCACTGAAGCTTTCTTT
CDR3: CASNPHMGVTEAFF

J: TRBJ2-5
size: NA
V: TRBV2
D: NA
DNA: TGTGCCAGCAGTGATTACAGCATTAGACAAGAGACCCAGTACTTC
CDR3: CASSDYSIRQETQYF

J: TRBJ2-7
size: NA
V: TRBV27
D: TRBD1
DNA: TGTGCCAGCAGTTCCCCAGGGGGGCAGTACTTC
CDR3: CASSSPGGQYF

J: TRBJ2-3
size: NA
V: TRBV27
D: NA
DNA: TGTGCCAGCGGAGGGACACCTGGTCGTTATTTT
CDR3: CASGGTPGRYF